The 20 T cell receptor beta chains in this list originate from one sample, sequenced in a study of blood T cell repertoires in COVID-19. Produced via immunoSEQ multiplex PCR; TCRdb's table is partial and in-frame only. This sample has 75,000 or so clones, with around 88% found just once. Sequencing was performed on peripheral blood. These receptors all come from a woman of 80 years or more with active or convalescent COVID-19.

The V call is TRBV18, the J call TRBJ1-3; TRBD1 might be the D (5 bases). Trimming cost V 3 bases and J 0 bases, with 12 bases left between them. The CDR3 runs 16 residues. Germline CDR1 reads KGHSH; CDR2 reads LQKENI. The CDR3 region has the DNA TGTGCCAGCTCACCGCGGGACTCAGGCTCTGGAAACACCATATATTTT. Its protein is CASSPRDSGSGNTIYF.

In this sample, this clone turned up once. CDR3 amino acids: CSVERGGRGTDTQYF. Here the CDR3 DNA reads TGCAGCGTTGAAAGAGGGGGCAGGGGGACAGATACGCAGTATTTT. J is TRBJ2-3 and V is TRBV29-1; TRBD1 aligns across 7 bases. This CDR3 spans 15 amino acids. The trim removed 2 bases at V and 3 bases at J, leaving 8 bases unmatched. Germline V lookup: CDR1 SQVTM, CDR2 ANQGSEA.

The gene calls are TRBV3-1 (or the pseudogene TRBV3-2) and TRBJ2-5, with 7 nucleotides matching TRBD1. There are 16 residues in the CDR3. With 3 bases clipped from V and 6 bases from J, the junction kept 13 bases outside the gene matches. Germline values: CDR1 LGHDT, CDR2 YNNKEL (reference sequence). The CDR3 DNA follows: TGTGCCAGCAGCCAGGAAGGGGGCGCGGGTGTAAAGACCCAGTACTTC. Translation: CASSQEGGAGVKTQYF.

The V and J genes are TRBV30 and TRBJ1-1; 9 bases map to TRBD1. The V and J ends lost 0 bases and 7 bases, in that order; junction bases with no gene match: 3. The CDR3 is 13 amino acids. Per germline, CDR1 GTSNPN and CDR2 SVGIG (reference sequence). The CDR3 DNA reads TGTGCCTGGAGTGTAACAGGGGGCTTTGAAGCTTTCTTT. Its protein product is CAWSVTGGFEAFF. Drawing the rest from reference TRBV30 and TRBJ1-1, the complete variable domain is SQTIHQWPATLVQPVGSPLSLECTVEGTSNPNLYWYRQAAGRGLQLLFYSVGIGQISSEVPQNLSASRPQDRQFILSSKKLLLSDSGFYLCAWSVTGGFEAFFGQGTRLTVV.

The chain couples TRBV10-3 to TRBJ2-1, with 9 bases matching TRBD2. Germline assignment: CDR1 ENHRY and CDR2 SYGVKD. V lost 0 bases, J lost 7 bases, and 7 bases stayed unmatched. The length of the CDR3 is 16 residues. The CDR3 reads CAISESLREGLNEQFF. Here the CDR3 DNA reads TGTGCCATCAGTGAGTCCTTGCGGGAGGGCCTAAATGAGCAGTTCTTC.

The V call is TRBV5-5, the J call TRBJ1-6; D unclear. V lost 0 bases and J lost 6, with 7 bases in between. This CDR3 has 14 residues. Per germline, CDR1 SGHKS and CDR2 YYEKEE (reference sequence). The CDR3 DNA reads TGTGCCAGCAGCTTGGAACAGTTTAATTCACCCCTCCACTTT. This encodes CASSLEQFNSPLHF.

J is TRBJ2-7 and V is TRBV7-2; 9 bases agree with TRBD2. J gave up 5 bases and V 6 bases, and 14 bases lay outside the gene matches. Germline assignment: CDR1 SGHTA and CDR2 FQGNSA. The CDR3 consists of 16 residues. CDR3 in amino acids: CASSSRGAGGPHEQYF. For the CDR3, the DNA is TGTGCCAGCAGTTCCCGGGGGGCGGGAGGGCCTCACGAGCAGTACTTC.

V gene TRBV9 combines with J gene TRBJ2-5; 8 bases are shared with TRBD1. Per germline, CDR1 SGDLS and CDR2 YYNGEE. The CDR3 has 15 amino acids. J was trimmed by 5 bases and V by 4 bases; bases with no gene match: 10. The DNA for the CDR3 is TGTGCCAGCAGCCCCCGGACAGGGACATTGGAGACCCAGTACTTC. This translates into CASSPRTGTLETQYF.

The CDR3 nucleotides are TGTGCCAGCAGCGTAGAAGGGACAGGGGGTCATGAAAAACTGTTTTTT. It codes for CASSVEGTGGHEKLFF. J is TRBJ1-4 and V is TRBV9, with 11 bases identical to TRBD1. Trimming took 0 bases from V and 6 from J; bases not matched to a gene: 4. The CDR3 runs 16 residues. Germline loops: CDR1 SGDLS, CDR2 YYNGEE. The full variable domain, its missing parts supplied by reference TRBV9 and TRBJ1-4, is DSGVTQTPKHLITATGQRVTLRCSPRSGDLSVYWYQQSLDQGLQFLIQYYNGEERAKGNILERFSAQQFPDLHSELNLSSLELGDSALYFCASSVEGTGGHEKLFFGSGTQLSVL.

The CDR3 DNA reads TGTGCCAGCAGCCCTCTAAAAGGACAGGCCCTGAACACTGAAGCTTTCTTT. It translates to CASSPLKGQALNTEAFF. V gene TRBV14 combines with J gene TRBJ1-1, with TRBD1 matching 7 bases. V shed 4 bases and J 0 bases; nucleotides not matched to a gene: 11. CDR3 length: 17 amino acids. The V gene's germline CDR1 is SGHDN and CDR2 FVKESK.

DNA of the CDR3: TGTGCCAGCAGTTTGCGGCGGCAACGTCAGTCCGCCGAGCAGTACTTC. Protein product: CASSLRRQRQSAEQYF. This chain uses TRBV28 with TRBJ2-7; D is unclear. Trimming removed 3 bases from V and 6 bases from J, with 21 bases in between. The CDR3 runs to 16 residues. The germline gives CDR1 MDHEN, CDR2 SYDVKM.

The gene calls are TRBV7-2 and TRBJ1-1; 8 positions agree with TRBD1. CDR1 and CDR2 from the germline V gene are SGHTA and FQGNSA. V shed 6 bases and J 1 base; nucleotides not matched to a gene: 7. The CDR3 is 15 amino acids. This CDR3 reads CASRRLDRENTEAFF. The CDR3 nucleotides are TGTGCCAGCAGGAGACTGGACAGGGAGAACACTGAAGCTTTCTTT.

In DNA form, the CDR3 reads TGTGCCAGCAGCTTGGCCCCAGGGGTGCATCAGCCCCAGCATTTT. Translation gives CASSLAPGVHQPQHF. The rearrangement joins TRBV5-4 to TRBJ1-5; TRBD1 might be the D (6 bases). Germline CDR1 reads SGHNT; CDR2 reads YYREEE (reference sequence). The V end was cut by 0 bases, the J end by 5 bases, with 12 bases between. The CDR3 length is 15 residues. The full variable domain, its missing parts supplied by reference TRBV5-4 and TRBJ1-5, is ETGVTQSPTHLIKTRGQQVTLRCSSQSGHNTVSWYQQALGQGPQFIFQYYREEENGRGNFPPRFSGLQFPNYSSELNVNALELDDSALYLCASSLAPGVHQPQHFGDGTRLSIL.

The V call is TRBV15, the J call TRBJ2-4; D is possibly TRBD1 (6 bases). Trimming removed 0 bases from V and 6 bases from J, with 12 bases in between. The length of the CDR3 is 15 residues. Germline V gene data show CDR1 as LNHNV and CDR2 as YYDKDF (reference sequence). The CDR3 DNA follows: TGTGCCACCAGCAGAGAGGGGGCCGGCGGAAACATTCAGTACTTC. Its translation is CATSREGAGGNIQYF.

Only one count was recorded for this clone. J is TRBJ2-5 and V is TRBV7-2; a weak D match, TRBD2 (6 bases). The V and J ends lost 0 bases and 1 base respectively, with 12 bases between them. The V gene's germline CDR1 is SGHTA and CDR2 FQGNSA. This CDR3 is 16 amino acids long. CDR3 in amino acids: CASSLALARGQETQYF. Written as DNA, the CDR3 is TGTGCCAGCAGCTTAGCGCTGGCGCGGGGCCAAGAGACCCAGTACTTC.

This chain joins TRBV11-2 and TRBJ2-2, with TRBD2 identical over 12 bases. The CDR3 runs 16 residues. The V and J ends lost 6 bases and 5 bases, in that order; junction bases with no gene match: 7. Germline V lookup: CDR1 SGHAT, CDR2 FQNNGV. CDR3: CASRRLAGAVTGELFF. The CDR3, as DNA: TGTGCCAGCAGACGACTAGCGGGAGCAGTTACCGGGGAGCTGTTTTTT.

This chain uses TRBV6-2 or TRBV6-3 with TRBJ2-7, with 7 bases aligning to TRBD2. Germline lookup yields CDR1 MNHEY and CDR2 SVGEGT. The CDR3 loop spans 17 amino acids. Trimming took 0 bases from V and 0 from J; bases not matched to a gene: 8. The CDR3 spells CASSYSGRGGNSYEQYF. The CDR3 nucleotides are TGTGCCAGCAGTTACTCGGGTCGGGGAGGGAACTCCTACGAGCAGTACTTC.

CDR3 DNA: TGTGCCAGCAGCCTCCGGGGTTTCACCGGGGAGCTGTTTTTT. Encoded protein: CASSLRGFTGELFF. The V gene is TRBV14, the J gene TRBJ2-2, with a tentative D call TRBD2 (5 bases). Between the trimmed V and J ends, which lost 4 bases and 4 bases, there was a span of 10 bases. CDR1 and CDR2 (germline): SGHDN, FVKESK. The length of the CDR3 is 14 residues.

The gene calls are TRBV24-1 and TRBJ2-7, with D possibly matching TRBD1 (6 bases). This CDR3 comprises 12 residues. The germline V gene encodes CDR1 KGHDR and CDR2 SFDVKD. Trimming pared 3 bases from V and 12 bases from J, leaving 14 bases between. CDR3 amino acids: CATSDRRTELYF. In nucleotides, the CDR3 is TGTGCCACCAGTGATCGGAGGACAGAGTTGTACTTC.

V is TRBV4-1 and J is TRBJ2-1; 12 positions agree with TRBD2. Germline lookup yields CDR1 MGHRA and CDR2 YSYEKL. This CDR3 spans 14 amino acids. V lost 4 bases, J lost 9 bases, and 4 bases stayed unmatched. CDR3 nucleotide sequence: TGCGCCAGCAGCCTACTAGCGGGAGGTGGTGAGCAGTTCTTC. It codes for CASSLLAGGGEQFF.